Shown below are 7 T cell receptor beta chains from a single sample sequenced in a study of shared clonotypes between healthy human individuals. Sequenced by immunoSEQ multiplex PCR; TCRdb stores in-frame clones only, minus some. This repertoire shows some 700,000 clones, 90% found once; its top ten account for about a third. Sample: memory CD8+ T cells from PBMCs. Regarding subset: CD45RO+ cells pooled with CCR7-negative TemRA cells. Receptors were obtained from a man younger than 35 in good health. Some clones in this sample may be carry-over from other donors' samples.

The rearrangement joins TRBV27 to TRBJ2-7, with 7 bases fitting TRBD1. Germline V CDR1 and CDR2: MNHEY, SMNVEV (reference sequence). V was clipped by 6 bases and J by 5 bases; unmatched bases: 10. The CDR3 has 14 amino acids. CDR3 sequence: CASSATGDGHEQYF. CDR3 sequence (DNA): TGTGCCAGCAGCGCTACAGGGGATGGTCACGAGCAGTACTTC.

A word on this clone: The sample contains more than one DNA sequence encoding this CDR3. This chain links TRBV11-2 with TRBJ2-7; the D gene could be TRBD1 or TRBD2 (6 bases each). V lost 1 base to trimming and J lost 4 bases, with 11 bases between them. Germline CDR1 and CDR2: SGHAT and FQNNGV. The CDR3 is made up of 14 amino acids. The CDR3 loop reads CASSLVRGGYEQYF. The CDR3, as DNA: TGTGCCAGCAGCTTAGTCAGGGGAGGTTACGAGCAGTACTTC.

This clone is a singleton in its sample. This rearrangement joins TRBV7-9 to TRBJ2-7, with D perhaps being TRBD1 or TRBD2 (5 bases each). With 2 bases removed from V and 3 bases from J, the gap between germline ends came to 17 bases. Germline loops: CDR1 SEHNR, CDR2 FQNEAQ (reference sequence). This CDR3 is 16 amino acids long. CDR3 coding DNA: TGTGCCAGCAGCTTACCTGAAGGGGACGGTTACTACGAGCAGTACTTC. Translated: CASSLPEGDGYYEQYF.

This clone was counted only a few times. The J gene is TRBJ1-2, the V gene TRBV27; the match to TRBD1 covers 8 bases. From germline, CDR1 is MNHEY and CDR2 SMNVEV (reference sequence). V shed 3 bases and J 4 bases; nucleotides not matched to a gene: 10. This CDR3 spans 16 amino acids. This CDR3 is CASSFLDAGTGYGYTF. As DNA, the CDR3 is TGTGCCAGCAGTTTCCTAGACGCCGGGACAGGCTATGGCTACACCTTC.

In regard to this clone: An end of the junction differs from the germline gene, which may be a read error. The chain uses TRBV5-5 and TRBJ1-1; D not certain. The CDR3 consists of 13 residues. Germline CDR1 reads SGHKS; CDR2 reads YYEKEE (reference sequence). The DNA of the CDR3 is TGTGCCAGCAGCTTGTATCCGAACGCTGAAGCTTTCTTT. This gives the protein CASSLYPNAEAFF.

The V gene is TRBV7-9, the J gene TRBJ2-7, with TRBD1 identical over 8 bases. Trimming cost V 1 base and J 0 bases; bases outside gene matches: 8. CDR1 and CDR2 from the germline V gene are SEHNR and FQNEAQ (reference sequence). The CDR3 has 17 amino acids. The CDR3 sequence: CASSLGRQGRSSYEQYF. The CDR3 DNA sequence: TGTGCCAGCAGCTTAGGACGACAGGGGCGAAGCTCCTACGAGCAGTACTTC.

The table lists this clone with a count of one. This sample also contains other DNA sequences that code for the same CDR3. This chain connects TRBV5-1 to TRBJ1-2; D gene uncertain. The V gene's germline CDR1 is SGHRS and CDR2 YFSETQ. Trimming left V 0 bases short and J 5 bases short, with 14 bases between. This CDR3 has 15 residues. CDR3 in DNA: TGCGCCAGCAGCTTGGGATGGGGTCTTGGTTATGGCTACACCTTC. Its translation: CASSLGWGLGYGYTF. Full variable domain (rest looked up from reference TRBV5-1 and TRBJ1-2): KAGVTQTPRYLIKTRGQQVTLSCSPISGHRSVSWYQQTPGQGLQFLFEYFSETQRNKGNFPGRFSGRQFSNSRSEMNVSTLELGDSALYLCASSLGWGLGYGYTFGSGTRLTVV.